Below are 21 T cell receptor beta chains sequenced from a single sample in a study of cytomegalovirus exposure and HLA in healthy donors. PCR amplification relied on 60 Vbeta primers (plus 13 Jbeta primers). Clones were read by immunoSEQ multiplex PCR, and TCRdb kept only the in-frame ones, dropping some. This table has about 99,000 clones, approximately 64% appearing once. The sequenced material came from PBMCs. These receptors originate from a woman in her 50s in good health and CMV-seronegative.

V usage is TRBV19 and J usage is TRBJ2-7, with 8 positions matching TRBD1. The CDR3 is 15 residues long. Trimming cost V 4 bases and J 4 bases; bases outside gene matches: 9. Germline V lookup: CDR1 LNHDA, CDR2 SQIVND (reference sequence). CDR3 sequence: CASSTIQGAGYEQYF. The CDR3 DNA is TGTGCCAGTAGTACGATCCAGGGGGCGGGATACGAGCAGTACTTC.

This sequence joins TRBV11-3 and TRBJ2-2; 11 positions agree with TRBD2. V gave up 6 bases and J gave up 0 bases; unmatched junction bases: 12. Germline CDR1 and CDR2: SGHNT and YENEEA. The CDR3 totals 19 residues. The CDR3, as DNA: TGTGCCAGCAGTCCAGGGGGACTAGCGGACTACACGAACACCGGGGAGCTGTTTTTT. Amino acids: CASSPGGLADYTNTGELFF.

CDR3 amino acids: CASSEVGAATNEKLFF. In DNA form, the CDR3 reads TGTGCCAGCAGTGAAGTTGGAGCAGCAACTAATGAAAAACTGTTTTTT. V usage is TRBV2 and J usage is TRBJ1-4; D gene ambiguous. The CDR3 is 16 residues long. CDR1 and CDR2 (germline): SNHLY, FYNNEI. V dropped 1 base and J dropped 0 bases, with 9 bases sitting between them.

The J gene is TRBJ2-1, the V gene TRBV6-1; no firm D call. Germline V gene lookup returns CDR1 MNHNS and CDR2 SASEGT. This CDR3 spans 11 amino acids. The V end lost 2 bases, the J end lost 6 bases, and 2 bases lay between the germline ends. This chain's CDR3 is CASSELNEQFF. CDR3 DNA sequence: TGTGCCAGCAGTGAACTCAATGAGCAGTTCTTC.

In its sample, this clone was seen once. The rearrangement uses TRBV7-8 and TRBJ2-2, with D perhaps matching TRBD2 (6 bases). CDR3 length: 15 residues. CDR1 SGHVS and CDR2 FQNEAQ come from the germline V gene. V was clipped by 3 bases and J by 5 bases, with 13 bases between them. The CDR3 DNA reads TGTGCCAGCAGCTTGCCTGTGGCGGGGACCGGGGAGCTGTTTTTT. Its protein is CASSLPVAGTGELFF.

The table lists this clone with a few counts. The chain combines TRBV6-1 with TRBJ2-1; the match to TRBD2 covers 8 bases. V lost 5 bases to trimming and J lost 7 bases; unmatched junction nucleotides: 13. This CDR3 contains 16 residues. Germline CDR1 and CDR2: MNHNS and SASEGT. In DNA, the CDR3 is TGTGCCAGCAGTCAAGGACTAGCCCTGGGGCTGAATGAGCAGTTCTTC. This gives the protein CASSQGLALGLNEQFF.

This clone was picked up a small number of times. CDR3 sequence (DNA): TGTGCCAGCAGGCGAATGGATACGCAGTATTTT. Translating it yields CASRRMDTQYF. The genes are TRBV6-5 and TRBJ2-3; D is ambiguous. In germline, CDR1 is MNHEY, CDR2 SVGAGI. The CDR3 totals 11 residues. V gave up 6 bases and J gave up 6 bases, with 7 bases separating them.

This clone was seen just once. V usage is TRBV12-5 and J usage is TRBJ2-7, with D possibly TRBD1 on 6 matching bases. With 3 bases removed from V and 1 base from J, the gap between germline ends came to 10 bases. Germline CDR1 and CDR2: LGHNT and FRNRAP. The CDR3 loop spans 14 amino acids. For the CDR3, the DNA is TGTGCTAGTGGTTTCGGTGGACAGTCCTACGAGCAGTACTTC. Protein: CASGFGGQSYEQYF. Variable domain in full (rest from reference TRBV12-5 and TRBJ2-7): DARVTQTPRHKVTEMGQEVTMRCQPILGHNTVFWYRQTMMQGLELLAYFRNRAPLDDSGMPKDRFSAEMPDATLATLKIQPSEPRDSAVYFCASGFGGQSYEQYFGPGTRLTVT.

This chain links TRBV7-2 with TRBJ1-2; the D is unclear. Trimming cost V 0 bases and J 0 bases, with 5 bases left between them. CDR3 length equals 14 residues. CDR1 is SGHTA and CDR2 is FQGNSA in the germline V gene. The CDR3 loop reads CASSLARANYGYTF. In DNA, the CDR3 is TGTGCCAGCAGCTTAGCGAGAGCTAACTATGGCTACACCTTC.

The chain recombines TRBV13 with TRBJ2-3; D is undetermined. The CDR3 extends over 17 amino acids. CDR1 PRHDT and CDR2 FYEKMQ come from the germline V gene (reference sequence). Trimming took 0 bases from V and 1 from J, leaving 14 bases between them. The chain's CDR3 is CASSLGPLQRGTDTQYF. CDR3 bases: TGTGCCAGCAGCTTAGGCCCGCTTCAACGGGGCACAGATACGCAGTATTTT.

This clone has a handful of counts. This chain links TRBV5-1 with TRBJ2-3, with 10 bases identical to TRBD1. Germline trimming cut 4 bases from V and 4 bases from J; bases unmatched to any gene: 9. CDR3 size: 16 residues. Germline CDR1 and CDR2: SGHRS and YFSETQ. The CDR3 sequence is CASSAGQGGTSDTQYF. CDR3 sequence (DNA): TGCGCCAGCAGCGCCGGACAGGGGGGAACATCAGATACGCAGTATTTT.

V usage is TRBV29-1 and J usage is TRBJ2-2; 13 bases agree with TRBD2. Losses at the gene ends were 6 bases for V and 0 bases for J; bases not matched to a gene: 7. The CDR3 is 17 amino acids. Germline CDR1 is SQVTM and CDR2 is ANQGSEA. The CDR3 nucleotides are TGCAGCGTCGTACTAGCGGGGGGGGTATCGAACACCGGGGAGCTGTTTTTT. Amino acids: CSVVLAGGVSNTGELFF.

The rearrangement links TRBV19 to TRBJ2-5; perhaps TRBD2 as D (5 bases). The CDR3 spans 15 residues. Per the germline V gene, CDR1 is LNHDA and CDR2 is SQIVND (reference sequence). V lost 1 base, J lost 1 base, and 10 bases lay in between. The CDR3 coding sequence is TGTGCCAGTAGTATAGGCGGGTTGCCCCAAGAGACCCAGTACTTC. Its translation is CASSIGGLPQETQYF.

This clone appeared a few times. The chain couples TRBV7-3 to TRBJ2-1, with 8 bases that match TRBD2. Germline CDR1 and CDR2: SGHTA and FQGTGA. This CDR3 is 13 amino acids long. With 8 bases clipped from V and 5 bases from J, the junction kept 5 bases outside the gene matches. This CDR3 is CASQREPHNEQFF. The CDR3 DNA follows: TGTGCCAGCCAGCGGGAGCCCCACAATGAGCAGTTCTTC.

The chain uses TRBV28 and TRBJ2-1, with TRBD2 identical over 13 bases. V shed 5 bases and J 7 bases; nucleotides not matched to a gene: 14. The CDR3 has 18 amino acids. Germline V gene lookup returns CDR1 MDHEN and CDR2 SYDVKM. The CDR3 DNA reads TGTGCCAGCAGTCCCCCTCCCTTGGGACTAGCGGGATTTAATGAGCAGTTCTTC. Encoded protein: CASSPPPLGLAGFNEQFF.

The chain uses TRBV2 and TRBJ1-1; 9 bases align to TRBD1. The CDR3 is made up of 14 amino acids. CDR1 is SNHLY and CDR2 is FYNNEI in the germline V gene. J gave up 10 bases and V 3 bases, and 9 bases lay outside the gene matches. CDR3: CASSEVLGQGPAFF. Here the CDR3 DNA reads TGTGCCAGCAGTGAGGTGTTGGGACAGGGACCAGCTTTCTTT.

CDR3 in amino acids: CASSTVPNYGYTF. CDR3 coding DNA: TGTGCCAGCTCAACAGTTCCTAACTATGGCTACACCTTC. The rearrangement joins TRBV18 to TRBJ1-2; D unclear. CDR3 length: 13 amino acids. V was shortened by 5 bases and J by 0 bases, with 7 bases between the two germline ends. Germline values: CDR1 KGHSH, CDR2 LQKENI. Full variable domain (rest looked up from reference TRBV18 and TRBJ1-2): NAGVMQNPRHLVRRRGQEARLRCSPMKGHSHVYWYRQLPEEGLKFMVYLQKENIIDESGMPKERFSAEFPKEGPSILRIQQVVRGDSAAYFCASSTVPNYGYTFGSGTRLTVV.

CDR3 amino acids: CAISASAASYEQYF. The CDR3 DNA reads as TGTGCCATCAGTGCCAGCGCCGCCTCCTACGAGCAGTACTTC. The V gene is TRBV10-3, the J gene TRBJ2-7; D is ambiguous. This CDR3 spans 14 amino acids. Looked up from germline, CDR1 is ENHRY and CDR2 is SYGVKD. Between the trimmed V and J ends, which lost 4 bases and 0 bases, there was a span of 10 bases.

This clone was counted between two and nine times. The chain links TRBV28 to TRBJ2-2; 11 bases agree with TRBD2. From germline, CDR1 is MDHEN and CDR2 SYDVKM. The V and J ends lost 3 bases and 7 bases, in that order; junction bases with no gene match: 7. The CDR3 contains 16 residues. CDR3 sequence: CASSFPNSGRGGELFF. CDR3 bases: TGTGCCAGCAGTTTCCCGAATAGCGGGAGGGGCGGGGAGCTGTTTTTT.

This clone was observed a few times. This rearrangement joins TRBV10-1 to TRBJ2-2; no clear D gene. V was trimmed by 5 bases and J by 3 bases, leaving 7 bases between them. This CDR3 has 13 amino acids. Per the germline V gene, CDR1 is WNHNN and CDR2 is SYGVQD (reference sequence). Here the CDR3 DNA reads TGCGCCAGCAGTCAGGCGTACACCGGGGAGCTGTTTTTT. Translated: CASSQAYTGELFF.

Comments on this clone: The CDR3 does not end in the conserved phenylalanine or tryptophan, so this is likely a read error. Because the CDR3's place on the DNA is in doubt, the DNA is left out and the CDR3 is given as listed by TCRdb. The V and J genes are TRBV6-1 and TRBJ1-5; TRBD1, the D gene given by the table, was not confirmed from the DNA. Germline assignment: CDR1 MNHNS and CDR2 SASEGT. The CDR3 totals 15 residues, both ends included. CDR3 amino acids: CASSEAGTERALQPV.